The present T cell receptor (beta chain) was sequenced within a study of T cells in Graves' hyperthyroidism and ophthalmopathy (dated by TCRdb to between 2017 and 2020). About the investigation overall: Peripheral blood was sampled at the time of initial diagnosis, prior to any treatment. According to the paper, TCR Vbeta CDR3 sequencing was carried out on approximately 140 peripheral blood samples, which came from 40 to 45 ophthalmopathy, around 74 hyperthyroidism and roughly 17 progressor patients. An independent validation cohort of under 20 hyperthyroidism patients and 17 patients who later progressed to ophthalmopathy tested prospective prediction of ophthalmopathy. In addition, the study compared T-cell repertoires in thyroid tissue and in blood from about 6 Graves' hyperthyroidism patients. The approximately 98 discovery patients were randomly divided into training and test sets at a 7:3 ratio. A discovery cohort of approximately 100 patients, approximately 45 with Graves' ophthalmopathy and 55 to 60 with stable Graves' hyperthyroidism, was used to find distinguishing TCR V-J signatures. After sampling, hyperthyroidism patients received methimazole starting at 30 mg daily, and ophthalmopathy patients received high-dose intravenous methylprednisolone. The full study reports these points: In validation, progression to ophthalmopathy was predicted by the model with 65% to 71% sensitivity and nearly 75% specificity, a median of around 6.5 months before onset. Most expanded thyroid clonotypes (frequency above 0.001) were also found in blood, which suggests that blood repertoires may mirror thyroid immune responses. Sample size was not statistically predetermined, and blinding of investigators to group allocation was not performed. Ophthalmopathy was separated from stable hyperthyroidism by a 13 V-J signature model, with 87.88% sensitivity and around 81% specificity obtained in cross-validation and 80%/75% obtained in testing.

The TCR beta CDR3 regions were amplified from the RNA transcripts. The first round of RT-PCR for the TCR CDR3 was performed with the HTBI primer set and the Qiagen OneStep RT-PCR kit. The libraries were constructed in a second round of multiplex PCR and then size-selected and purified. Libraries were sequenced paired-end with 100 bp reads on an Illumina HiSeq2000. The paper's processing steps were these. SOAPnuke was used to process the raw data, throwing out any read that contained adapters or uncalled bases, had a mean Phred below 15, or lacked an exact constant-primer or identifier match. High-quality paired reads were merged with COPE v1.2.5, and unique nucleotide sequences were defined as clonotypes. Clonotypes were aligned to IMGT TRBV, TRBD and TRBJ reference segments using MiTCR v1.1. The analysis included only V-J combinations with a frequency above 0.0001, which together covered 99% to 99.2% of the repertoires. The TCS score was defined as the ratio of F50 (clonal expansion) to E x V (chaos), calculated using BLOSUM62-based TCRdist between CDR3 peptides within each V-J. Welch's t-statistics and random forest reduced several hundred V-J features to 13, which were used in a naive Bayes classifier (R e1071). The public reads were reprocessed in TCRdb via fastp at Q25 and MiXCR, keeping in-frame beta chains. Every CDR3 protein is listed once, alongside the most common genes and DNA of its rows. TCRdb's processing, not the authors' own work, is the source of the V and J calls. In all, the sample holds some 500,000 distinct CDR3 sequences, and approximately 15% of those were seen once. The ten largest clones add up to less than 20% of the sample.

This clonotype was observed a single time. What antigen it recognizes has not been identified. The sample holds no much larger clone one base away, and base qualities are not on file. One read offers little support. Stable Graves' hyperthyroidism was defined as no progression to ophthalmopathy during 18 months of follow-up. Hyperthyroidism patients were newly diagnosed, had a disease duration of under 2 months, and were aged 18 to 65 years. Patients with uncontrolled infections, other autoimmune diseases, pregnancy or lactation were excluded. Clinical symptoms, serum thyroxine and TRAb, thyroid ultrasound, and orbital computed tomography formed the basis for the diagnoses. PBMCs were isolated from approximately 10 ml of fresh peripheral blood by Ficoll-Paque density gradient centrifugation. Total RNA was extracted with Trizol reagent, and quality was checked on an Agilent 2100 Bioanalyzer. Looking up the germline V gene (reference sequence) yields CDR1 LNHDA and CDR2 SQIVND. Reading from cysteine to phenylalanine, the CDR3 counts 18 amino acids. Left in the record is the CDR3 DNA by itself, 54 bases read in frame from the first base. V is cut by 0 bases and J by 2 bases, and the space between the germline ends is 16 bases.

Sample: blood. The receptor chain draws on TRBV19 and TRBJ2-2, with TRBD2 tentatively as D gene (6 bases match). The sequence was collected from a woman aged 18-29 years with Graves' hyperthyroidism. The CDR3 corresponds to CASSIDGLADTNTGELFF. The nucleotide sequence is TGTGCCAGTAGTATAGACGGGTTAGCGGACACAAACACCGGGGAGCTGTTTTTT.